This TCR beta chain emerged from a study of T-cell memory formation after mild COVID-19. In the study overall: Most TCR clusters belonged to a single donor. Study-wide results and caveats: That cross-reactive memory joined was suggested by some responding clones appearing in pre-infection memory. SARS-CoV-2 specificity of second-wave clones peaking day 37 was unconfirmed.

Each CDR3 protein is one row after TCRdb ran MiXCR on the 5' RACE reads. The sample lists about 110,000 distinct CDR3 sequences; approximately 15% were seen once. CDR1 MDHEN and CDR2 SYDVKM come from the germline V gene. V lost 5 bases and J lost 1, with 23 bases in between. The CDR3 contains 19 residues. This clonotype has just a few counts. As yet, its antigen is unknown. This sequence joins TRBV28 and TRBJ2-2; D tentatively reads TRBD1 or TRBD2 (5 bases each). The sample comprised PBMCs or a T cell subset sorted from them (not recorded which). The clonotype originates from a man between 18 and 29 years old who had mild COVID-19 (a few samples of this study predate the infection). Cell type and time point are not known. CDR3 protein: CASSPPAWDGRLNTGELFF. DNA for the CDR3: TGTGCCAGCAGTCCCCCTGCGTGGGACGGAAGACTGAACACCGGGGAGCTGTTTTTT.